This passage covers 21 T cell receptor beta chains from one sample sequenced in a study of T cell responses to AZD1222 COVID-19 vaccine (dated by TCRdb to the early 2020s). According to the study, the label for this sample's time point signals: about 28 days (+/-7) after the second vaccine dose. The sample's treatment or condition label, in plain terms: meningococcal conjugate vaccine given as trial control. The method was the immunoSEQ multiplex PCR assay. Drawn from immuneACCESS, this table holds only the in-frame rearrangements with V and J called that TCRdb kept. Clones are partly lost; checked studies trace under half to an unresolved V gene and leave the rest unexplained. The sample table contains 110,000 or so clones; only one count was recorded for about nine tenths of them. The biggest ten clones account for 4% to 5% of the sample. The specimen comprised peripheral blood, sampled 28 days after the second dose of the MenACWY control vaccine. All receptors come from an adult who received the MenACWY meningococcal vaccine as a control.

This chain links TRBV28 with TRBJ1-2, with D perhaps TRBD1 (6 bases). The CDR3 totals 15 residues. The germline V gene encodes CDR1 MDHEN and CDR2 SYDVKM. Deletions cut 2 bases from V and 4 bases from J, with 14 bases between. CDR3 DNA sequence: TGTGCCAGCAGTTTACCTGGGGGGGGCGGCTATGGCTACACCTTC. Translation gives CASSLPGGGGYGYTF.

CDR3 residues: CASSPIENTGELFF. CDR3 coding DNA: TGTGCCAGCTCACCAATAGAGAACACCGGGGAGCTGTTTTTT. The chain employs TRBV18 and TRBJ2-2, with D unclear. CDR1 KGHSH and CDR2 LQKENI come from the germline V gene. V was trimmed by 2 bases and J by 1 base, leaving 5 bases between them. The length of the CDR3 is 14 residues. Variable domain in full (rest from reference TRBV18 and TRBJ2-2): NAGVMQNPRHLVRRRGQEARLRCSPMKGHSHVYWYRQLPEEGLKFMVYLQKENIIDESGMPKERFSAEFPKEGPSILRIQQVVRGDSAAYFCASSPIENTGELFFGEGSRLTVL.

CDR3: CASSTTGGETQYF. In DNA, the CDR3 is TGCGCCAGCAGTACTACCGGAGGGGAGACCCAGTACTTC. The chain employs TRBV10-1 and TRBJ2-5, with D tentatively TRBD2 (6 bases). The CDR3 has 13 residues. V lost 5 bases and J lost 5, with 12 bases in between. Looked up from germline, CDR1 is WNHNN and CDR2 is SYGVQD (reference sequence).

The chain has TRBV14 and TRBJ1-1; 11 bases map to TRBD1. The CDR3 is 17 amino acids. CDR1 and CDR2 from the germline V gene are SGHDN and FVKESK. The trim removed 6 bases at V and 0 bases at J, leaving 9 bases unmatched. CDR3 nucleotide sequence: TGTGCCAGCAGAGAAGGGACAGGGGGAAGCATGAACACTGAAGCTTTCTTT. It specifies CASREGTGGSMNTEAFF.

The chain has TRBV27 and TRBJ2-5; a weak D match, TRBD2 (9 bases). Germline-derived CDR1 and CDR2 are MNHEY and SMNVEV (reference sequence). The CDR3 covers 19 residues. Trimming removed 6 bases at V and 1 base at J, with 27 bases between. The CDR3 region is CASSPTGVNIAGVQETQYF. CDR3 coding DNA: TGTGCCAGCAGCCCGACAGGGGTGAATATAGCGGGGGTCCAAGAGACCCAGTACTTC.

The CDR3 sequence: CASSDPALGQGNTGELFF. The CDR3 DNA reads TGTGCCAGCAGTGATCCGGCTTTGGGACAGGGGAACACCGGGGAGCTGTTTTTT. V and J are TRBV2 and TRBJ2-2; 9 positions match TRBD1. Per the germline V gene, CDR1 is SNHLY and CDR2 is FYNNEI. The CDR3 length is 18 residues. J was trimmed by 1 base and V by 3 bases; bases with no gene match: 9. Supplemented by reference TRBV2 and TRBJ2-2, the full variable domain reads EPEVTQTPSHQVTQMGQEVILRCVPISNHLYFYWYRQILGQKVEFLVSFYNNEISEKSEIFDDQFSVERPDGSNFTLKIRSTKLEDSAMYFCASSDPALGQGNTGELFFGEGSRLTVL.

The chain has TRBV29-1 and TRBJ2-1, with D possibly matching TRBD2 (5 bases). The length of the CDR3 is 14 residues. CDR1 and CDR2 (germline): SQVTM, ANQGSEA. Trimming pared 3 bases from V and 5 bases from J, leaving 14 bases between. CDR3 sequence: CSVEAEESDNEQFF. The CDR3 DNA reads as TGCAGCGTTGAGGCGGAGGAGTCCGACAATGAGCAGTTCTTC.

V is TRBV21-1 and J is TRBJ2-7; no DNA check was done on the table's D call, TRBD1. TRBV21-1 is reported as a pseudogene. The CDR3 covers 17 residues. The CDR3 here is CASSSPGQREHFYEQYV. CDR3 bases: TGTGCCAGCAGCAGCCCGGGACAGCGAGAACACTTCTACGAGCAGTACGTC.

CDR3 DNA: TGTGCCAGCAGTTACTCGAAGAGCTCTGGGGCCAACGTCCTGACTTTC. Protein product: CASSYSKSSGANVLTF. The chain is built from TRBV6-5 and TRBJ2-6; no reliable D call. The CDR3 length is 16 residues. V was clipped by 0 bases and J by 0 bases, with 6 bases between them. CDR1 MNHEY and CDR2 SVGAGI come from the germline V gene.

A remark on this clone: The same CDR3 also results from other DNA sequences found in this sample. The V and J genes are TRBV28 and TRBJ1-4, with TRBD1 as a possible D gene (5 bases). Trimming removed 4 bases from V and 4 bases from J, with 13 bases in between. Germline assignment: CDR1 MDHEN and CDR2 SYDVKM. The CDR3 is 15 residues long. CDR3 DNA sequence: TGTGCCAGCAGTTCTCCGGGACGGGGTAATGAAAAACTGTTTTTT. This gives the protein CASSSPGRGNEKLFF. Full variable domain (remainder filled in from reference TRBV28 and TRBJ1-4): DVKVTQSSRYLVKRTGEKVFLECVQDMDHENMFWYRQDPGLGLRLIYFSYDVKMKEKGDIPEGYSVSREKKERFSLILESASTNQTSMYLCASSSPGRGNEKLFFGSGTQLSVL.

The chain employs TRBV27 and TRBJ2-2; TRBD1 aligns across 9 bases. Trimming removed 5 bases from V and 0 bases from J; junction bases left unmatched: 4. Germline V gene data show CDR1 as MNHEY and CDR2 as SMNVEV (reference sequence). The CDR3 sequence is 16 residues long. The CDR3 bases are TGTGCCAGCAGTCCAAGGACAGGGGCGAACACCGGGGAGCTGTTTTTT. This gives the protein CASSPRTGANTGELFF.

This clone was seen just once. The V gene is TRBV5-1, the J gene TRBJ2-3, with D unclear. Per germline, CDR1 SGHRS and CDR2 YFSETQ. V was shortened by 4 bases and J by 0 bases, with 12 bases between the two germline ends. This CDR3 is 15 amino acids long. The CDR3 nucleotides are TGCGCCAGCAGCAAAACATCGACTAGCACAGATACGCAGTATTTT. Translation gives CASSKTSTSTDTQYF.

The rearrangement joins TRBV9 to TRBJ2-1; 11 bases map to TRBD2. Germline V gives CDR1 SGDLS, CDR2 YYNGEE. CDR3 length: 20 amino acids. V lost 0 bases and J lost 0; bases outside the gene matches: 11. The chain's CDR3 is CASSVEPGLAGHGSYNEQFF. CDR3 bases: TGTGCCAGCAGCGTAGAGCCAGGACTAGCGGGTCACGGCTCCTACAATGAGCAGTTCTTC.

This sequence joins TRBV19 and TRBJ2-1, with 8 nucleotides matching TRBD1. The trim removed 5 bases at V and 9 bases at J, leaving 6 bases unmatched. CDR3 size: 13 residues. Germline V gene lookup returns CDR1 LNHDA and CDR2 SQIVND (reference sequence). DNA of the CDR3: TGTGCCAGTAGTCCCGGACAGGGCGGTGAGCAGTTCTTC. It encodes CASSPGQGGEQFF. Drawing the rest from reference TRBV19 and TRBJ2-1, the complete variable domain is DGGITQSPKYLFRKEGQNVTLSCEQNLNHDAMYWYRQDPGQGLRLIYYSQIVNDFQKGDIAEGYSVSREKKESFPLTVTSAQKNPTAFYLCASSPGQGGEQFFGPGTRLTVL.

The V and J genes are TRBV2 and TRBJ1-1; tentatively, D is TRBD1 (5 bases). Trimming shortened V by 5 bases and J by 6 bases, and 16 bases separated the two germline ends. Germline lookup yields CDR1 SNHLY and CDR2 FYNNEI. This CDR3 is built from 14 residues. This CDR3 reads CASSPRDGFSEAFF. In DNA, the CDR3 is TGTGCCAGCAGTCCCCGGGACGGTTTCTCTGAAGCTTTCTTT.

This clone was observed a few times. The chain joins TRBV6-5 to TRBJ1-1, with TRBD1 as a possible D gene (5 bases). This CDR3 comprises 13 residues. Germline V gene data show CDR1 as MNHEY and CDR2 as SVGAGI. The germline V and J ends were trimmed by 10 bases and 9 bases, with 21 bases remaining between them. CDR3 sequence reads: CATLGLENRKAFF. The CDR3 DNA follows: TGTGCCACCCTGGGTCTGGAAAACAGGAAAGCTTTCTTT.

The chain recombines TRBV7-2 with TRBJ2-3, with D uncertain. The germline V gene encodes CDR1 SGHTA and CDR2 FQGNSA. Trimming took 1 base from V and 6 from J, leaving 14 bases between them. This CDR3 spans 15 amino acids. CDR3 amino acids: CASSLGVGHGDTQYF. The CDR3 DNA is TGTGCCAGCAGCTTAGGGGTGGGCCACGGGGATACGCAGTATTTT.

The chain recombines TRBV2 with TRBJ1-4; a possible D gene is TRBD1 (5 bases). This CDR3 region has 15 residues. V shed 6 bases and J shed 6 bases, with 17 bases lying between them. CDR1 SNHLY and CDR2 FYNNEI come from the germline V gene. The CDR3 reads CASSERQLNYEKLFF. The CDR3 DNA reads as TGTGCCAGCAGCGAGAGACAGTTGAACTATGAAAAACTGTTTTTT.

The rearrangement joins TRBV5-4 to TRBJ2-2; TRBD2 agrees at 11 bases. V was clipped by 4 bases and J by 4 bases; unmatched bases: 3. This CDR3 spans 15 amino acids. Germline CDR1 is SGHNT and CDR2 is YYREEE (reference sequence). In DNA, the CDR3 is TGTGCCAGCAGCCCGGGACTAGCGGCCACCGGGGAGCTGTTTTTT. This translates into CASSPGLAATGELFF.

This clone was detected once. This chain joins TRBV11-3 and TRBJ2-3; 12 bases fit TRBD2. This CDR3 has 16 amino acids. V was pared by 4 bases and J by 4 bases, with 6 bases of the junction left unmatched. The germline CDR1 and CDR2 sequences are SGHNT and YENEEA. The DNA of the CDR3 is TGTGCCAGCAGCTCCCGACTAGCGGGAGTAGCAGATACGCAGTATTTT. Encoded protein: CASSSRLAGVADTQYF.

The chain carries TRBV6-5 and TRBJ2-3; D remains unclear. The length of the CDR3 is 15 residues. Per the germline V gene, CDR1 is MNHEY and CDR2 is SVGAGI. Trimming cost V 0 bases and J 3 bases, with 10 bases left between them. The CDR3 region is CASSYSLLYTDTQYF. CDR3 coding DNA: TGTGCCAGCAGTTACTCTCTCCTATATACAGATACGCAGTATTTT.